The sequence of this T cell receptor (beta chain) was determined in a study of beta chain features in type 1 diabetes. Findings and limits, study-wide: Significant though moderate, a shortening of TCRB CDR3s appeared in all four CD4+ subsets of Type 1 diabetes patients.

Germline V gene data show CDR1 as SGDLS and CDR2 as YYNGEE. V shed 3 bases and J shed 6 bases, with 15 bases lying between them. The CDR3 extends over 15 amino acids. In regard to this clone: The target antigen is unknown.

As every portion of the isolated RNA was reverse transcribed, the sequencing read expressed TCRB transcripts. Clones were read by immunoSEQ multiplex PCR, and TCRdb kept only the in-frame ones, dropping some. Among some 360,000 clones listed, around 10% were seen once. The rearrangement links TRBV9 to TRBJ2-2; TRBD2 is a possible D gene (6 bases). This receptor was identified in a man aged 30 to 45 with type 1 diabetes. Sequencing input: central memory CD4+ T cells from blood. As DNA, the CDR3 is TGTGCCAGCAGCGACTACGGGAGCCGGGCCGGGGAGCTGTTTTTT. Translated: CASSDYGSRAGELFF.